These T cell receptor beta chains were read from a single sample in a study of Graves' ophthalmopathy and Graves' hyperthyroidism. One entry per CDR3 protein results from TCRdb running MiXCR on the multiplex PCR reads. The sample contains 400,000 to 500,000 distinct CDR3 sequences, 20% to 25% of which appear only once. The sample was peripheral blood. The receptors were gathered from a young woman with stable Graves' hyperthyroidism. CDR3s include the opening cysteine and the closing phenylalanine or tryptophan. D genes are given only for firm matches. The size of a clone is reported for some rows only, either as once, few or many, or as a class for expanded clones.

D gene: TRBD1
J gene: TRBJ2-7
V gene: TRBV12-3/TRBV12-4
clone size: medium-sized
CDR3 protein: CASSSGTGSYEQYF
CDR3 DNA: TGTGCCAGCAGTTCCGGGACAGGGTCCTACGAGCAGTACTTC

D gene: .
J gene: TRBJ2-7
V gene: TRBV7-9
clone size: many
CDR3 protein: CASSPLVTSYEQYF
CDR3 DNA: TGTGCCAGCAGCCCCCTTGTGACTTCCTACGAGCAGTACTTC

D gene: TRBD1
J gene: TRBJ2-2
V gene: TRBV5-1
clone size: many
CDR3 protein: CASSQRQGLGTGELFF
CDR3 DNA: TGCGCCAGCAGCCAAAGACAGGGCTTGGGCACCGGGGAGCTGTTTTTT

D gene: TRBD1
J gene: TRBJ1-1
V gene: TRBV6-1
clone size: few
CDR3 protein: CASSPMDRAAGTEAFF
CDR3 DNA: TGTGCCAGCAGTCCTATGGACAGGGCGGCGGGCACTGAAGCTTTCTTT

D gene: .
J gene: TRBJ2-5
V gene: TRBV7-8
clone size: many
CDR3 protein: CASSLFSEETQYF
CDR3 DNA: TGTGCCAGCAGCTTATTCTCGGAGGAGACCCAGTACTTC

D gene: .
J gene: TRBJ2-7
V gene: TRBV7-2
clone size: many
CDR3 protein: CASSLQRGINEQYF
CDR3 DNA: TGTGCCAGCAGCTTGCAGCGTGGGATCAACGAGCAGTACTTC

D gene: .
J gene: TRBJ2-7
V gene: TRBV5-1
clone size: many
CDR3 protein: CASSPAGGLSSYEQYF
CDR3 DNA: TGCGCCAGCAGCCCGGCTGGTGGTCTCAGCTCCTACGAGCAGTACTTC

D gene: .
J gene: TRBJ2-5
V gene: TRBV7-2
clone size: few
CDR3 protein: CASSFQEVGPQYF
CDR3 DNA: TGTGCCAGCAGCTTTCAAGAGGTCGGTCCCCAGTACTTC

D gene: TRBD2
J gene: TRBJ2-7
V gene: TRBV3-1
clone size: .
CDR3 protein: CASSQGVAGSYEQYF
CDR3 DNA: TGTGCCAGCAGCCAAGGGGTAGCGGGGTCCTACGAGCAGTACTTC

D gene: .
J gene: TRBJ2-7
V gene: TRBV29-1
clone size: .
CDR3 protein: CSVERDRIFSYEQYF
CDR3 DNA: TGCAGCGTTGAGAGGGATCGGATTTTCTCCTACGAGCAGTACTTC

D gene: TRBD2
J gene: TRBJ2-2
V gene: TRBV7-6
clone size: few
CDR3 protein: CASSLTREGLAGPGELFF
CDR3 DNA: TGTGCCAGCAGCTTAACACGGGAGGGACTAGCGGGACCCGGGGAGCTGTTTTTT

D gene: TRBD2
J gene: TRBJ2-7
V gene: TRBV6-1
clone size: few
CDR3 protein: CASEPIGAGADEQYF
CDR3 DNA: TGTGCCAGCGAGCCCATAGGAGCGGGGGCTGACGAGCAGTACTTC

D gene: .
J gene: TRBJ2-7
V gene: TRBV12-3/TRBV12-4
clone size: many
CDR3 protein: CARWGLPFYEQYF
CDR3 DNA: TGTGCCAGATGGGGACTTCCCTTTTACGAGCAGTACTTC

D gene: TRBD1
J gene: TRBJ1-6
V gene: TRBV6-5
clone size: once
CDR3 protein: CASSLLDGTAYSPLHF
CDR3 DNA: TGTGCCAGCAGTTTATTGGATGGGACAGCCTATTCACCCCTCCACTTT

D gene: .
J gene: TRBJ1-1
V gene: TRBV7-8
clone size: many
CDR3 protein: CASSSRQAMNTEAFF
CDR3 DNA: TGTGCCAGCAGCTCCCGACAGGCCATGAACACTGAAGCTTTCTTT

D gene: TRBD1
J gene: TRBJ1-5
V gene: TRBV12-3/TRBV12-4
clone size: many
CDR3 protein: CASSPPGQGARQPQHF
CDR3 DNA: TGTGCCAGCAGCCCTCCGGGACAGGGGGCACGACAGCCCCAGCATTTT

D gene: .
J gene: TRBJ1-5
V gene: TRBV20-1
clone size: many
CDR3 protein: CSASVLSNQPQHF
CDR3 DNA: TGCAGTGCTAGTGTCCTAAGCAATCAGCCCCAGCATTTT

D gene: TRBD2
J gene: TRBJ2-4
V gene: TRBV13
clone size: many
CDR3 protein: CASSLVGGRPGNIQYF
CDR3 DNA: TGTGCCAGCAGCTTAGTTGGCGGGAGGCCAGGAAACATTCAGTACTTC

D gene: .
J gene: TRBJ2-5
V gene: TRBV3-1
clone size: many
CDR3 protein: CASSQGAASSETQYF
CDR3 DNA: TGTGCCAGCAGCCAAGGTGCGGCTAGCTCAGAGACCCAGTACTTC

D gene: .
J gene: TRBJ2-5
V gene: TRBV7-9
clone size: many
CDR3 protein: CASSLLGKETQYF
CDR3 DNA: TGTGCCAGCAGCTTATTAGGGAAGGAGACCCAGTACTTC

D gene: TRBD2
J gene: TRBJ2-5
V gene: TRBV18
clone size: many
CDR3 protein: CASSVSGRFQETQYF
CDR3 DNA: TGTGCCAGCTCTGTTAGCGGGAGGTTCCAAGAGACCCAGTACTTC

D gene: .
J gene: TRBJ2-7
V gene: TRBV7-6
clone size: .
CDR3 protein: CASSLSPTRYEQYF
CDR3 DNA: TGTGCCAGCAGCTTATCTCCGACGAGATACGAGCAGTACTTC

D gene: .
J gene: TRBJ2-7
V gene: TRBV5-1
clone size: .
CDR3 protein: CASSFKGGSYEQYF
CDR3 DNA: TGCGCCAGCAGCTTCAAAGGGGGCTCCTACGAGCAGTACTTC

D gene: .
J gene: TRBJ2-5
V gene: TRBV7-2
clone size: few
CDR3 protein: CASSLGDQYF
CDR3 DNA: TGTGCCAGCAGCTTAGGGGACCAGTACTTC

D gene: .
J gene: TRBJ2-3
V gene: TRBV12-3/TRBV12-4
clone size: many
CDR3 protein: CASSLGGKDTQYF
CDR3 DNA: TGTGCCAGCAGTTTAGGAGGGAAAGATACGCAGTATTTT

D gene: TRBD2
J gene: TRBJ2-5
V gene: TRBV7-9
clone size: many
CDR3 protein: CASSSRGRVASNRETQYF
CDR3 DNA: TGTGCCAGCAGCTCGCGGGGGAGGGTAGCGTCTAACAGGGAGACCCAGTACTTC

D gene: .
J gene: TRBJ2-7
V gene: TRBV15
clone size: few
CDR3 protein: CATSRDRLAWYEQYF
CDR3 DNA: TGTGCCACCAGCAGAGATCGCCTGGCCTGGTACGAGCAGTACTTC

D gene: .
J gene: TRBJ2-7
V gene: TRBV28
clone size: many
CDR3 protein: CASSLGSAGTHEQYF
CDR3 DNA: TGTGCCAGCAGTTTAGGGTCAGCAGGGACCCACGAGCAGTACTTC

D gene: TRBD2
J gene: TRBJ2-5
V gene: TRBV7-9
clone size: many
CDR3 protein: CASSGLTSAYQETQYF
CDR3 DNA: TGTGCCAGCAGCGGGTTGACTAGCGCTTACCAAGAGACCCAGTACTTC

D gene: .
J gene: TRBJ2-7
V gene: TRBV11-1
clone size: .
CDR3 protein: CASSVASNMNFYEQYF
CDR3 DNA: TGTGCCAGCAGCGTAGCGTCAAATATGAATTTCTACGAGCAGTACTTC

D gene: .
J gene: TRBJ1-3
V gene: TRBV2
clone size: many
CDR3 protein: CASSESGRSAGNTIYF
CDR3 DNA: TGTGCCAGCAGTGAATCAGGCCGCTCTGCTGGAAACACCATATATTTT

D gene: .
J gene: TRBJ1-3
V gene: TRBV7-8
clone size: once
CDR3 protein: CASSYSRGGRYSGNTIYF
CDR3 DNA: TGTGCCAGCAGCTACTCCCGGGGAGGCAGATACTCTGGAAACACCATATATTTT

D gene: .
J gene: TRBJ1-1
V gene: TRBV11-3
clone size: many
CDR3 protein: CASSLGYFRGQPEAFF
CDR3 DNA: TGTGCCAGCAGCTTAGGATACTTCCGGGGCCAACCTGAAGCTTTCTTT

D gene: .
J gene: TRBJ2-2
V gene: TRBV11-2
clone size: many
CDR3 protein: CASSLRQGGTGELFF
CDR3 DNA: TGTGCCAGCAGCCTACGACAGGGAGGAACCGGGGAGCTGTTTTTT

D gene: .
J gene: TRBJ2-7
V gene: TRBV12-3/TRBV12-4
clone size: .
CDR3 protein: CASSETGILYEQYF
CDR3 DNA: TGTGCCAGCAGTGAAACGGGAATATTATACGAGCAGTACTTC

D gene: .
J gene: TRBJ2-7
V gene: TRBV28
clone size: once
CDR3 protein: CASSVVGWKYF
CDR3 DNA: TGTGCCAGCAGTGTTGTAGGTTGGAAGTACTTC